Presented here are 20 T cell receptor beta chains from one specimen sequenced in a study of early T cells in non-severe SARS-CoV-2 infection. TCRdb re-derived calls from the 5' RACE reads in MiXCR, one entry per CDR3 protein. The sample has tens of thousands of distinct CDR3 sequences, more than 9.5% seen once. The source material was whole blood, sampled at baseline. The receptors here all came from an adult who was a healthcare worker with PCR-confirmed SARS-CoV-2 infection or an uninfected control (not recorded which).

There are many counts of this clonotype. V is TRBV30 and J is TRBJ2-2; D remains unclear. V lost 2 bases, J lost 6 bases, and 4 bases lay in between. Per germline, CDR1 GTSNPN and CDR2 SVGIG (reference sequence). CDR3 length equals 11 residues. CDR3 sequence reads: CAWSLAGELFF. The CDR3 DNA is TGTGCCTGGAGTCTGGCCGGGGAGCTGTTTTTT.

This chain uses TRBV7-2 with TRBJ1-5; D unclear. This CDR3 has 13 amino acids. CDR1 is SGHTA, CDR2 FQGNSA, per germline. The V gene lost 4 bases and the J gene lost 5 bases, with 9 bases spanning the gap. The CDR3 DNA reads as TGTGCCAGCAGCTCCTGGGCCGATCAGCCCCAGCATTTT. Its translation: CASSSWADQPQHF.

Ten or more counts support this clonotype. The chain is built from TRBV2 and TRBJ1-1; 8 bases line up with TRBD1. Trimming cost V 7 bases and J 7 bases; bases outside gene matches: 11. Germline CDR1 SNHLY, CDR2 FYNNEI. This CDR3 has 14 amino acids. CDR3 sequence: CASIGTGRRIEAFF. CDR3 bases: TGTGCCAGCATAGGGACAGGCCGACGGATTGAAGCTTTCTTT.

This chain connects TRBV5-1 to TRBJ2-7; D unresolved. Trimming removed 0 bases from V and 1 base from J, with 11 bases in between. The CDR3 length is 15 residues. Germline CDR1 and CDR2: SGHRS and YFSETQ. In nucleotides, the CDR3 is TGCGCCAGCAGCTTGGAAGCCAGTGGTTCCTACGAGCAGTACTTC. Its translation: CASSLEASGSYEQYF.

This clonotype occurred many times. This rearrangement joins TRBV24-1 to TRBJ2-3; either TRBD1 or TRBD2 may fit D (5 bases each). Trimming removed 7 bases from V and 5 bases from J, with 15 bases in between. CDR3 length: 14 residues. Germline CDR1 is KGHDR and CDR2 is SFDVKD. The CDR3 nucleotides are TGTGCCACCAGCCGACGGGACGTCGAAGATACGCAGTATTTT. Amino acids: CATSRRDVEDTQYF.

The chain recombines TRBV7-2 with TRBJ1-1; tentative D call: TRBD1 (6 bases). CDR3 length: 11 residues. Trimming cost V 8 bases and J 7 bases, with 11 bases left between them. Germline V gene lookup returns CDR1 SGHTA and CDR2 FQGNSA. In DNA, the CDR3 is TGTGCCAGCCTCAGGGGCCATGAAGCTTTCTTT. Translating gives CASLRGHEAFF.

This clonotype has a handful of counts. This CDR3 is missing its conserved last phenylalanine or tryptophan, likely due to a read error. The DNA is omitted, as the CDR3 cannot be located on it reliably, and the CDR3 follows TCRdb's listing. The J gene is TRBJ2-1, the V gene TRBV5-7; the table names TRBD2, a call not compared with the DNA. TRBV5-7 is filed as an ORF, its function uncertain. The CDR3 is 11 residues long, counting both termini. CDR3: CASSLSWTIVC.

This clonotype occurred many times. The chain employs TRBV20-1 and TRBJ2-5, with 8 bases identical to TRBD2. Trimming took 4 bases from V and 1 from J; bases not matched to a gene: 8. CDR3 size: 15 residues. Germline values: CDR1 DFQATT, CDR2 SNEGSKA (reference sequence). The CDR3 bases are TGCAGTGCTAATCCCAGGACTAGCCTCCAAGAGACCCAGTACTTC. It specifies CSANPRTSLQETQYF.

The chain links TRBV7-3 to TRBJ2-5; 7 bases align to TRBD1. V dropped 5 bases and J dropped 5; count of bases not matched to a gene: 5. The length of the CDR3 is 13 residues. Germline V gives CDR1 SGHTA, CDR2 FQGTGA. The CDR3 DNA sequence: TGTGCCAGCAGCCCTACCAGGGGGGAGACCCAGTACTTC. This codes for CASSPTRGETQYF.

This chain uses TRBV5-4 with TRBJ2-7, with TRBD2 identical over 7 bases. The CDR3 has 15 residues. Germline values: CDR1 SGHNT, CDR2 YYREEE (reference sequence). Trimming removed 1 base from V and 4 bases from J; junction bases left unmatched: 8. Written as DNA, the CDR3 is TGTGCCAGCAGCTTGTCGCAAGCGGGATATTACGAGCAGTACTTC. Its translation: CASSLSQAGYYEQYF.

The rearrangement joins TRBV30 to TRBJ1-4; no definite D call. Trimming removed 0 bases at V and 3 bases at J, with 5 bases between. This CDR3 region has 13 residues. In germline, CDR1 is GTSNPN, CDR2 SVGIG (reference sequence). The CDR3 nucleotides read TGTGCCTGGAGTGTATTGCCTAATGAAAAACTGTTTTTT. Translated: CAWSVLPNEKLFF.

This chain links TRBV24-1 with TRBJ2-2; either TRBD1 or TRBD2 may fit D (6 bases each). The CDR3 consists of 16 residues. Per the germline V gene, CDR1 is KGHDR and CDR2 is SFDVKD. The V end was cut by 4 bases, the J end by 6 bases, with 17 bases between. The CDR3 protein is CATSDGGRGPAGELFF. The CDR3 DNA sequence: TGTGCCACCAGTGACGGGGGCAGGGGTCCTGCCGGGGAGCTGTTTTTT.

The rearrangement joins TRBV7-2 to TRBJ1-2; D uncertain. The V end lost 7 bases, the J end lost 4 bases, and 13 bases lay between the germline ends. The CDR3 extends over 13 amino acids. Germline V lookup: CDR1 SGHTA, CDR2 FQGNSA. For the CDR3, the DNA is TGTGCCAGCACCTATTCACCCAGCTATGGCTACACCTTC. It specifies CASTYSPSYGYTF.

This chain links TRBV7-2 with TRBJ1-1; D remains ambiguous. Trimming shortened V by 3 bases and J by 11 bases, and 10 bases separated the two germline ends. CDR3 length: 11 amino acids. Germline-derived CDR1 and CDR2 are SGHTA and FQGNSA. The CDR3 protein is CASSLQVEAFF. As DNA, the CDR3 is TGTGCCAGCAGCTTGCAGGTTGAGGCTTTCTTT.

This clonotype was counted a few times. V is TRBV19 and J is TRBJ2-7; TRBD2 aligns across 13 bases. The ends lost 7 bases at V and 2 bases at J; junction bases unmatched: 5. CDR3 length equals 15 residues. Germline V lookup: CDR1 LNHDA, CDR2 SQIVND (reference sequence). The CDR3 sequence is CASTGGTSGAYEQYF. The CDR3 DNA follows: TGTGCCAGTACCGGAGGGACTAGCGGGGCCTACGAGCAGTACTTC.

This clonotype was seen repeatedly, ten times or more. V usage is TRBV7-2 and J usage is TRBJ2-1; possibly TRBD2 for D (5 bases). The germline V and J ends were trimmed by 1 base and 8 bases, with 15 bases remaining between them. The CDR3 length is 15 residues. CDR1 is SGHTA, CDR2 FQGNSA, per germline. The CDR3 DNA reads TGTGCCAGCAGCTTAGTGAGCCCTGCGGGCGATGAGCAGTTCTTC. Encoded protein: CASSLVSPAGDEQFF.

This clonotype was counted a few times. The V gene is TRBV7-2, the J gene TRBJ2-7, with 11 bases fitting TRBD2. The germline V gene encodes CDR1 SGHTA and CDR2 FQGNSA. The CDR3 sequence is 15 residues long. With V trimmed by 5 bases and J by 3 bases, 6 bases remained unmatched. In DNA, the CDR3 is TGTGCCAGCAGCCCCACTAGCGGGAGTTTCTACGAGCAGTACTTC. Protein: CASSPTSGSFYEQYF.

The V call is TRBV20-1, the J call TRBJ2-7; a possible D gene is TRBD2 (5 bases). Germline V gene data show CDR1 as DFQATT and CDR2 as SNEGSKA (reference sequence). The CDR3 length is 14 residues. V was trimmed by 6 bases and J by 2 bases, leaving 17 bases between them. CDR3 in amino acids: CSAPRRTPPYEQYF. CDR3 sequence (DNA): TGCAGTGCCCCCCGGAGGACTCCTCCCTACGAGCAGTACTTC.

This clonotype has more than one count but fewer than ten. The chain couples TRBV5-4 to TRBJ2-1; D remains unclear. Germline CDR1 SGHNT, CDR2 YYREEE (reference sequence). V was trimmed by 3 bases and J by 6 bases, leaving 7 bases between them. The CDR3 has 12 amino acids. CDR3 in amino acids: CASSSFGNEQFF. The CDR3 coding sequence is TGTGCCAGCAGCTCCTTTGGCAATGAGCAGTTCTTC. The full variable domain, with the rest looked up from reference TRBV5-4 and TRBJ2-1, is ETGVTQSPTHLIKTRGQQVTLRCSSQSGHNTVSWYQQALGQGPQFIFQYYREEENGRGNFPPRFSGLQFPNYSSELNVNALELDDSALYLCASSSFGNEQFFGPGTRLTVL.

V and J are TRBV7-2 and TRBJ2-4; TRBD2 matches at 7 bases. This CDR3 region has 16 residues. Germline loops: CDR1 SGHTA, CDR2 FQGNSA. Unmatched junction bases numbered 7, after V lost 5 bases and J lost 0 bases. The CDR3 spells CASSRGGLGAKNIQYF. The DNA of the CDR3 is TGTGCCAGCAGCCGGGGAGGGCTAGGAGCCAAAAACATTCAGTACTTC.